The sample holds a few counts of the clone carrying this TCR beta chain. The data stem from a study of PD-L1 blockade in urothelial cancer. CDR1 is ENHRY and CDR2 is SYGVKD in the germline V gene. This CDR3 is 15 amino acids long. V was clipped by 8 bases and J by 0 bases, with 14 bases between them. TCRdb keeps only in-frame clones here, not all; method: immunoSEQ multiplex PCR. The table records about 63,000 clones, around 81% of them present only once. The time point was: pretreatment peripheral blood. The TCR originated in a man aged 65 to 85 with urothelial cancer. The chain combines TRBV10-3 with TRBJ2-1; a possible D gene is TRBD1 (5 bases). The sequencing used PBMCs, collected around atezolizumab (anti-PD-L1) treatment. The CDR3 nucleotides are TGTGCCATCGGGGCGTTAAGTGGCTCCTACAATGAGCAGTTCTTC. The encoded protein is CAIGALSGSYNEQFF.